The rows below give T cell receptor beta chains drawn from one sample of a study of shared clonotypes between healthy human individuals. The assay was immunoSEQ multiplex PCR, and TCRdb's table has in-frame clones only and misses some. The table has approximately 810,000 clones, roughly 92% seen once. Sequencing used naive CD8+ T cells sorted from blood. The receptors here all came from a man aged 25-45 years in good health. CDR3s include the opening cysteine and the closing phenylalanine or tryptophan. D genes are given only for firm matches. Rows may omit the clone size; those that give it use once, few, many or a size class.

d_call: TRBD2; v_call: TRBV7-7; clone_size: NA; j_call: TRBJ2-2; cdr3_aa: CASSPLAGTVGELFF; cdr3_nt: TGTGCCAGCAGCCCACTAGCGGGTACGGTGGGGGAGCTGTTTTTT
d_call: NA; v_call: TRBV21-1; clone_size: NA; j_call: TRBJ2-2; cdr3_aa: CASSKCRAGISAGELFF; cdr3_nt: TGTGCCAGCAGCAAATGCAGGGCAGGGATATCCGCCGGGGAGCTGTTTTTT
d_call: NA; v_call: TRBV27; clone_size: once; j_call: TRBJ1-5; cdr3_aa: CASSFAWGNSNQPQHF; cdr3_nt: TGTGCCAGCAGTTTCGCGTGGGGGAATAGCAATCAGCCCCAGCATTTT
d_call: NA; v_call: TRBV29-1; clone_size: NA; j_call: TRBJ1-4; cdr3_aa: CSVVLSATNEKLFF; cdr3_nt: TGCAGCGTTGTCCTGTCGGCCACTAATGAAAAACTGTTTTTT
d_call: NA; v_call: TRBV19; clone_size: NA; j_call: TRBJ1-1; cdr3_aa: CASSPLGPNTEAFF; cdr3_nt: TGTGCCAGTAGCCCCTTGGGCCCGAACACTGAAGCTTTCTTT
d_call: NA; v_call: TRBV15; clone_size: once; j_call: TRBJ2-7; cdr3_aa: CATSSPKAYEQYF; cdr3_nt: TGTGCCACCAGCAGTCCGAAGGCCTACGAGCAGTACTTC
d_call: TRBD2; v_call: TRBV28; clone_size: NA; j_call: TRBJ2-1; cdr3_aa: CASSFERDPNNEQFF; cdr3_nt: TGTGCCAGCAGTTTTGAGCGGGACCCTAACAATGAGCAGTTCTTC
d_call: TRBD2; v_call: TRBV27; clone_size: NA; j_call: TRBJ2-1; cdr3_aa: CASSTLAGASFNEQFF; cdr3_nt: TGTGCCAGCAGTACGCTAGCGGGAGCCAGTTTCAATGAGCAGTTCTTC
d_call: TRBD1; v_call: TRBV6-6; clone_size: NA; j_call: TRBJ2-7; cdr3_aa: CASSLPAGTASYEQYF; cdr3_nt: TGTGCCAGCAGTTTACCCGCCGGGACAGCCTCCTACGAGCAGTACTTC
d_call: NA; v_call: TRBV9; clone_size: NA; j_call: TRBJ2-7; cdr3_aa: CASSVDGPGYEQYF; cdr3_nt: TGTGCCAGCAGCGTGGATGGCCCTGGGTACGAGCAGTACTTC
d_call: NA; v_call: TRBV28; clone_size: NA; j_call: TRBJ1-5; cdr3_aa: CASSLTGFSNQPQHF; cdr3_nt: TGTGCCAGCAGTTTAACCGGCTTTAGCAATCAGCCCCAGCATTTT
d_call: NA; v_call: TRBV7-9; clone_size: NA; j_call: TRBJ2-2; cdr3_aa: CASSFPGRGVGELFF; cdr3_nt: TGTGCCAGCAGTTTTCCGGGGAGAGGGGTCGGGGAGCTGTTTTTT
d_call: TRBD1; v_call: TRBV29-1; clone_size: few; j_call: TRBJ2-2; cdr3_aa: CSGTDRGTGELFF; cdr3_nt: TGCAGCGGAACAGACAGGGGAACCGGGGAGCTGTTTTTT
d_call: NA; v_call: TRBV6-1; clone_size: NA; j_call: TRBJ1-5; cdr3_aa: CASSEWLSNQPQHF; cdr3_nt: TGTGCCAGCAGTGAATGGCTCAGCAATCAGCCCCAGCATTTT
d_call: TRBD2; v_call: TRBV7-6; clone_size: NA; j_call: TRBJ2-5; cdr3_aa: CASSLGGGETQYF; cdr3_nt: TGTGCCAGCAGCTTAGGGGGGGGAGAGACCCAGTACTTC
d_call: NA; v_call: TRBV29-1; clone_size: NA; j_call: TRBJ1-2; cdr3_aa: CSVERDYDYGYTF; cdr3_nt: TGCAGCGTTGAAAGAGATTACGACTATGGCTACACCTTC
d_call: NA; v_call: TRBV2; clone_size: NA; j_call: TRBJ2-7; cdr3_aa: CASSGAELGYEQYF; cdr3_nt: TGTGCCAGCAGTGGGGCCGAATTGGGGTACGAGCAGTACTTC
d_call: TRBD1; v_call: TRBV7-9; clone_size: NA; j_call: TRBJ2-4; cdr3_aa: CASSSQGAKNIQYF; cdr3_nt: TGTGCCAGCAGCTCACAGGGGGCCAAAAACATTCAGTACTTC
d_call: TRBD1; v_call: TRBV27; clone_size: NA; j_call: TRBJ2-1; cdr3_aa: CASSFRTTGVYNEQFF; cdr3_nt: TGTGCCAGCAGTTTCCGTACGACAGGGGTCTACAATGAGCAGTTCTTC
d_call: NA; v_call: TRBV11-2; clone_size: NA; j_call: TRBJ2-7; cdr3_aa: CASSLMNEQYF; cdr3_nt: TGTGCCAGCAGCCTTATGAACGAGCAGTACTTC
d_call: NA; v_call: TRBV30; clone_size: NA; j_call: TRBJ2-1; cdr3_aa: CAWRESSYNEQFF; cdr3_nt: TGTGCCTGGAGGGAGTCTTCCTACAATGAGCAGTTCTTC
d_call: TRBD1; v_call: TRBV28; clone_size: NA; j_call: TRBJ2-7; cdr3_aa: CASTKRGTGASEQYF; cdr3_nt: TGTGCCAGCACAAAGCGAGGGACAGGGGCTAGCGAGCAGTACTTC
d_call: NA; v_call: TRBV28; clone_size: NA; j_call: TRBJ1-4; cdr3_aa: CASREGGNEKLFF; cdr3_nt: TGTGCCAGCAGGGAAGGGGGTAATGAAAAACTGTTTTTT
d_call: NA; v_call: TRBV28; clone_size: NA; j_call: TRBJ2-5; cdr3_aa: CASSLGDRAYQETQYF; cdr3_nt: TGTGCCAGCAGTTTAGGCGACAGAGCTTACCAAGAGACCCAGTACTTC
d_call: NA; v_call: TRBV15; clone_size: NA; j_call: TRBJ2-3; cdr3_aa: CATSRDTEHTQYF; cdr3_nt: TGTGCCACCAGCAGAGATACGGAACATACGCAGTATTTT
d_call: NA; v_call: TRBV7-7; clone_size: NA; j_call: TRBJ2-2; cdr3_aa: CASSLAPTTGELFF; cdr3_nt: TGTGCTAGCAGCTTAGCGCCGACCACCGGGGAGCTGTTTTTT
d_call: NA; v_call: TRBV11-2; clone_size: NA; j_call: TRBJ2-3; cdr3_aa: CASSQTDTQYF; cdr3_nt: TGTGCCAGCAGCCAAACAGATACGCAGTATTTT
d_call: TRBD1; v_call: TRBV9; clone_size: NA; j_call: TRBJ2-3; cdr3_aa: CASSTDRDTDTQYF; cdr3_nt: TGTGCCAGCAGCACCGACAGGGACACAGATACGCAGTATTTT
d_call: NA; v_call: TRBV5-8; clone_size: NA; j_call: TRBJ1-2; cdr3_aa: CASSLTANYGYTF; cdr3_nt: TGTGCCAGCAGCTTGACAGCTAACTATGGCTACACCTTC
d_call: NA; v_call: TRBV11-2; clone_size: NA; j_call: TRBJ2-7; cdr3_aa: CASSRTGHSYEQYF; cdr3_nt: TGTGCCAGCAGCAGAACGGGACATTCCTACGAGCAGTACTTC
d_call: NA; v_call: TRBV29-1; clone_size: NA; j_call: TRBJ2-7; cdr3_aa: CSVLGLLLENSYEQYF; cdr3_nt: TGCAGCGTTTTGGGGCTGTTATTAGAGAATTCCTACGAGCAGTACTTC
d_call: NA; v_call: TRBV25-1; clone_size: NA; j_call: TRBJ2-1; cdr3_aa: CASSEVGAYNEQFF; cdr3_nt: TGTGCCAGCAGTGAGGTGGGAGCTTACAATGAGCAGTTCTTC
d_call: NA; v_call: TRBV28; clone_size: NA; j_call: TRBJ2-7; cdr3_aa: CASSLGSATYDEQYF; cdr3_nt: TGTGCCAGCAGTTTAGGCAGTGCCACCTATGACGAGCAGTACTTC
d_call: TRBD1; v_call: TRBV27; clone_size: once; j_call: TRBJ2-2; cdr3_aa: CASSPRGLTGELFF; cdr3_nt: TGTGCCAGCAGTCCGAGGGGGCTCACCGGGGAGCTGTTTTTT
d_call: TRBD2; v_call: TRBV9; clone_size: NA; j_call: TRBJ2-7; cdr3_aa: CASSVGREGVYEQYF; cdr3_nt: TGTGCCAGCAGCGTAGGACGGGAGGGGGTCTACGAGCAGTACTTC
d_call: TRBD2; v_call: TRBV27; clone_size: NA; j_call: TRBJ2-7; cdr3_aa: CASKSGSAYEQYF; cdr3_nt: TGTGCCAGCAAAAGCGGGAGTGCGTACGAGCAGTACTTC
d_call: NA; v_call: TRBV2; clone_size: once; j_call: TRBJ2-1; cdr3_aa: CASSVSNEQFF; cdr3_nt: TGTGCCAGCAGTGTCAGCAATGAGCAGTTCTTC
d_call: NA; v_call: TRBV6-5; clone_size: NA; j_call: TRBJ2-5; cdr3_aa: CASDEPPQETQYF; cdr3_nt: TGTGCCAGTGATGAGCCGCCCCAAGAGACCCAGTACTTC
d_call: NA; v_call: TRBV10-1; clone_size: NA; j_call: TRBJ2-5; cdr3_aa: CASSPAGSGPFQETQYF; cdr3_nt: TGCGCCAGCAGTCCAGCCGGTAGCGGTCCTTTCCAAGAGACCCAGTACTTC
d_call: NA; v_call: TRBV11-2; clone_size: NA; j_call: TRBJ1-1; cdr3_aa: CASSLGSNTEAFF; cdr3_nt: TGTGCCAGCAGCTTAGGCTCGAACACTGAAGCTTTCTTT